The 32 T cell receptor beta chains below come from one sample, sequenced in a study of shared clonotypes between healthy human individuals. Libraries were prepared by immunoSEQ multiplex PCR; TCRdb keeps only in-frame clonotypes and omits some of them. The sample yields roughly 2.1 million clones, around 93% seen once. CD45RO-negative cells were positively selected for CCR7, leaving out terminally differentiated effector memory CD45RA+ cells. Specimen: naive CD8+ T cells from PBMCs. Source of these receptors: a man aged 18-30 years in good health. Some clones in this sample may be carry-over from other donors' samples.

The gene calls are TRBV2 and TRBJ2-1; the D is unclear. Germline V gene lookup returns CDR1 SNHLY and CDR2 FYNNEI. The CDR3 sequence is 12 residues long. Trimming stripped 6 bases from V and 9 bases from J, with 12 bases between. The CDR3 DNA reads TGTGCCAGCAGGAAAGGGATGGGTGAGCAGTTCTTC. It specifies CASRKGMGEQFF.

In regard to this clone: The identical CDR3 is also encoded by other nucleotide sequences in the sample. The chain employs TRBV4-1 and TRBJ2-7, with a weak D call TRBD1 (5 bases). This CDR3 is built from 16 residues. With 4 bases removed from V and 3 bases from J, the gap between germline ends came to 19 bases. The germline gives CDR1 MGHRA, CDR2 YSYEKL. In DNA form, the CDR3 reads TGCGCCAGCAGCCCCCTAATTCGGCAGGGTATCTACGAGCAGTACTTC. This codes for CASSPLIRQGIYEQYF.

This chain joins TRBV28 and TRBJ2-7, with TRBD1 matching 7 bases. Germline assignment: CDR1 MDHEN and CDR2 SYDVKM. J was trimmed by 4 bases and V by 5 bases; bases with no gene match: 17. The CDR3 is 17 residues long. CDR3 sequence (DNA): TGTGCCAGCAGTATACCTTATGTCGGACAGGATCTTTACGAGCAGTACTTC. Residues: CASSIPYVGQDLYEQYF.

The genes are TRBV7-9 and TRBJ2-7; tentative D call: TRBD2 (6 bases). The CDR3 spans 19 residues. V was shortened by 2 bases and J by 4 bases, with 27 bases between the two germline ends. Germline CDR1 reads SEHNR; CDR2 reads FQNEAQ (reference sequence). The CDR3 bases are TGTGCCAGCAGCTTACCGCGGCCGGTAGGAGGGTCGATTGAATACGAGCAGTACTTC. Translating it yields CASSLPRPVGGSIEYEQYF.

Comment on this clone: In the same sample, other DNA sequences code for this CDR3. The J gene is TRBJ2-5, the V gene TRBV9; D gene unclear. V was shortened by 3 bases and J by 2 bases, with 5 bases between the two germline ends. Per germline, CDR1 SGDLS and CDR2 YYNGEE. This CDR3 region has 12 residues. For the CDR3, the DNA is TGTGCCAGCAGCGCTCAGCAAGAGACCCAGTACTTC. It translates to CASSAQQETQYF. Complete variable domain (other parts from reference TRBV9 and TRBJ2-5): DSGVTQTPKHLITATGQRVTLRCSPRSGDLSVYWYQQSLDQGLQFLIQYYNGEERAKGNILERFSAQQFPDLHSELNLSSLELGDSALYFCASSAQQETQYFGPGTRLLVL.

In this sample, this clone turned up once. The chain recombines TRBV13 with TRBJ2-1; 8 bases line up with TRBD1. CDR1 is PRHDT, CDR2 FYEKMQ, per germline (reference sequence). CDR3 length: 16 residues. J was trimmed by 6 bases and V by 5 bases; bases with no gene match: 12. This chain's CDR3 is CASSILGGDRSNEQFF. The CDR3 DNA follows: TGTGCCAGCAGCATTTTGGGCGGGGACAGGAGCAATGAGCAGTTCTTC. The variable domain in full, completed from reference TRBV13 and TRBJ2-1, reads AAGVIQSPRHLIKEKRETATLKCYPIPRHDTVYWYQQGPGQDPQFLISFYEKMQSDKGSIPDRFSAQQFSDYHSELNMSSLELGDSALYFCASSILGGDRSNEQFFGPGTRLTVL.

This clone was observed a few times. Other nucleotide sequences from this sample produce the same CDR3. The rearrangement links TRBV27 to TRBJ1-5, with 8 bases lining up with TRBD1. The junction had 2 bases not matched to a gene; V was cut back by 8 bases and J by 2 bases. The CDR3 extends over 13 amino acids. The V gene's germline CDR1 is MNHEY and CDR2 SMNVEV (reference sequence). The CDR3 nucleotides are TGTGCCAGCTCGGACAGGGGCAATCAGCCCCAGCATTTT. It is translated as CASSDRGNQPQHF.

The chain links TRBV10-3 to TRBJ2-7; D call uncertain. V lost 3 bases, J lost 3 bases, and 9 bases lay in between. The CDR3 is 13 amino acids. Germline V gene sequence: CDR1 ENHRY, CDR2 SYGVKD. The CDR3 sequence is CAISDLGHYEQYF. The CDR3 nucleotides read TGTGCCATCAGTGATCTCGGCCACTACGAGCAGTACTTC.

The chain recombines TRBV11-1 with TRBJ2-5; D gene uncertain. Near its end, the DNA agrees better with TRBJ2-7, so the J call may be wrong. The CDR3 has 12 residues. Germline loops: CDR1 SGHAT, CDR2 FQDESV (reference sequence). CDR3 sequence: CASSLVPYEQYF. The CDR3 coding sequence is TGTGCCAGCAGCTTAGTGCCCTACGAGCAGTACTTC.

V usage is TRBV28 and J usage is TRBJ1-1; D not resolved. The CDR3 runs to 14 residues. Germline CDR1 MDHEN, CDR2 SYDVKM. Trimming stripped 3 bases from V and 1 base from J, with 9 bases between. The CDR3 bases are TGTGCCAGCAGTTTCCTTCCGGCGAACACTGAAGCTTTCTTT. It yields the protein CASSFLPANTEAFF.

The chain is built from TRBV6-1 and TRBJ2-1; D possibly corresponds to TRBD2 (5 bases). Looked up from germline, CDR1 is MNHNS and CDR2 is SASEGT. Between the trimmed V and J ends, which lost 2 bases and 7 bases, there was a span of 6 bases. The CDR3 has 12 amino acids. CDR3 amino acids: CASSERGNEQFF. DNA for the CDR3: TGTGCCAGCAGTGAACGCGGGAATGAGCAGTTCTTC.

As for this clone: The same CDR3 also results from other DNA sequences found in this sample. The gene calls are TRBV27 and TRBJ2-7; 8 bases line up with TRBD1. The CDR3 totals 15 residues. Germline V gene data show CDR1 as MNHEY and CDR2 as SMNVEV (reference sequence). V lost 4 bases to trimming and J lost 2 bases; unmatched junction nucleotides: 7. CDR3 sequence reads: CASSSVGTGAYEQYF. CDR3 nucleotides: TGTGCCAGCAGTTCCGTCGGGACAGGAGCCTACGAGCAGTACTTC.

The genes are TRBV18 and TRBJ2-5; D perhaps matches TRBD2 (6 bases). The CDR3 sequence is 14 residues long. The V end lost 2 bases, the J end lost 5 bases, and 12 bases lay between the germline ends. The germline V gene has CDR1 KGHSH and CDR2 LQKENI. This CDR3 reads CASSPREERETQYF. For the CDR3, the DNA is TGTGCCAGCTCACCAAGGGAGGAGCGGGAGACCCAGTACTTC.

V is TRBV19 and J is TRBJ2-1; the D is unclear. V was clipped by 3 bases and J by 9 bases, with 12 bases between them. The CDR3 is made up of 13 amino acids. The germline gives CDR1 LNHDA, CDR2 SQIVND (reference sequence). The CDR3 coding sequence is TGTGCCAGTAGTATGTCGGCATGGACTGAGCAGTTCTTC. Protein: CASSMSAWTEQFF.

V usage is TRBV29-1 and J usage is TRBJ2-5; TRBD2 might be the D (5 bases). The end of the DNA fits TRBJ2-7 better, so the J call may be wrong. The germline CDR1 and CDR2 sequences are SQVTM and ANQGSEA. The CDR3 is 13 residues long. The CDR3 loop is CSVAGVGIYEQYF. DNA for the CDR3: TGCAGCGTTGCCGGGGTGGGAATCTACGAGCAGTACTTC.

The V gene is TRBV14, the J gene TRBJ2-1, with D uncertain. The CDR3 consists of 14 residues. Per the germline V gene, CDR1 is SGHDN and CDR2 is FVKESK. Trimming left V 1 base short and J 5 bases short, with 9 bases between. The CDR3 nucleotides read TGTGCCAGCAGCCAAGCATTCGCCAACAATGAGCAGTTCTTC. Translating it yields CASSQAFANNEQFF.

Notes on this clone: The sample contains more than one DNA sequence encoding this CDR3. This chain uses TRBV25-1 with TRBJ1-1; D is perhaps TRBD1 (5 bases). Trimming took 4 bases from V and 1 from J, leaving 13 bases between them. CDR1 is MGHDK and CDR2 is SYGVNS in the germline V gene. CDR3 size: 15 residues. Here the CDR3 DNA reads TGTGCCAGCAGTGCTTCCGGGACGGGGAACACTGAAGCTTTCTTT. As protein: CASSASGTGNTEAFF. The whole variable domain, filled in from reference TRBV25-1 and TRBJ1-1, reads EADIYQTPRYLVIGTGKKITLECSQTMGHDKMYWYQQDPGMELHLIHYSYGVNSTEKGDLSSESTVSRIRTEHFPLTLESARPSHTSQYLCASSASGTGNTEAFFGQGTRLTVV.

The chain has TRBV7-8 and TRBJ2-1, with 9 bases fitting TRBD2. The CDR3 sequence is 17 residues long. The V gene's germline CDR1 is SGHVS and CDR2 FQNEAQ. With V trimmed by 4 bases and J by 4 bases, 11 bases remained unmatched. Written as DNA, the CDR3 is TGTGCCAGCAGCTCCTTAGCGGGAGCTAAGACGTACAATGAGCAGTTCTTC. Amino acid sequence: CASSSLAGAKTYNEQFF.

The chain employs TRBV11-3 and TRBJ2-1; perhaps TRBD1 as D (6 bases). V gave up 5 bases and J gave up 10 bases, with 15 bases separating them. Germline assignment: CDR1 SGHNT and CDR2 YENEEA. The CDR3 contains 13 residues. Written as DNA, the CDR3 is TGTGCCAGCAGCAAAAGGACGGGGACAGAGCAGTTCTTC. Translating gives CASSKRTGTEQFF.

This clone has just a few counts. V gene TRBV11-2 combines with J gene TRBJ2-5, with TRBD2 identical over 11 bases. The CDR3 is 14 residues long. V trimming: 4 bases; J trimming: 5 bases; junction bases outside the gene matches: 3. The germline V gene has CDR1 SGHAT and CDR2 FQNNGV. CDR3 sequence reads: CASSSLAGGETQYF. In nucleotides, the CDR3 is TGTGCCAGCAGCTCCCTAGCGGGAGGCGAGACCCAGTACTTC.

CDR3 amino acids: CASSGMDRGFKNTEAFF. CDR3 bases: TGCGCCAGCAGCGGGATGGACAGGGGGTTTAAGAACACTGAAGCTTTCTTT. The chain joins TRBV5-1 to TRBJ1-1; 10 nucleotides align to TRBD1. CDR1 and CDR2 (germline): SGHRS, YFSETQ. V trimming: 4 bases; J trimming: 1 base; junction bases outside the gene matches: 10. This CDR3 spans 17 amino acids.

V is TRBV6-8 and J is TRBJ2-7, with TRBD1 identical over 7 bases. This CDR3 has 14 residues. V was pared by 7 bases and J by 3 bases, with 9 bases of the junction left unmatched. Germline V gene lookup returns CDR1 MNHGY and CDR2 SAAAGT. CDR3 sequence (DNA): TGTGCCAGCAACGGGGCAGGGGGAGACTACGAGCAGTACTTC. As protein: CASNGAGGDYEQYF.

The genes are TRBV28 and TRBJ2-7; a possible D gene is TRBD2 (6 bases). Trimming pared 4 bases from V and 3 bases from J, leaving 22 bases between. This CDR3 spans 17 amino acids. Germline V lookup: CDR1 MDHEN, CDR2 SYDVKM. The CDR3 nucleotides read TGTGCCAGCAGTTCCCGCCCTCTAGCGCGAGCTTTCTACGAGCAGTACTTC. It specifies CASSSRPLARAFYEQYF.

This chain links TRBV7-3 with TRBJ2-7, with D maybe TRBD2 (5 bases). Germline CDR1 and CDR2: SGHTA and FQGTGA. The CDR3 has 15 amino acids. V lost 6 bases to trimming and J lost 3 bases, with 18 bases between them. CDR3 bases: TGTGCCAGCAGGTTTGAGCGGAGAGGCCGCTACGAGCAGTACTTC. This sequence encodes CASRFERRGRYEQYF.

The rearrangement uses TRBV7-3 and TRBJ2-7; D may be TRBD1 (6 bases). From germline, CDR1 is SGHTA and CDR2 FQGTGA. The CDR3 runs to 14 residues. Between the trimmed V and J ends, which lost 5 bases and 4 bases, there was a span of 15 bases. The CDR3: CASSPTGHSYEQYF. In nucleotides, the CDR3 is TGTGCCAGCAGCCCAACGGGACATTCGTACGAGCAGTACTTC.

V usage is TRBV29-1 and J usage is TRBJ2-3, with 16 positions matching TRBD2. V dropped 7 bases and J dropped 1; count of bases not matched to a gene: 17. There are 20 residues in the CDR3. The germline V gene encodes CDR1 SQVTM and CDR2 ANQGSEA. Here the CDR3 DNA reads TGCAGCGCCGTCCCGGGACTAGCGGGAGGGCCCGAGTCGCGCACAGATACGCAGTATTTT. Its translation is CSAVPGLAGGPESRTDTQYF.

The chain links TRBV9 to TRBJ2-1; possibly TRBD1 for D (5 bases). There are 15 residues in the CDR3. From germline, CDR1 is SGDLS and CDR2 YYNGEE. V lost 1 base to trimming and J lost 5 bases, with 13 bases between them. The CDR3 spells CASSVLGVRDNEQFF. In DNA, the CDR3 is TGTGCCAGCAGCGTACTAGGGGTCAGGGACAATGAGCAGTTCTTC.

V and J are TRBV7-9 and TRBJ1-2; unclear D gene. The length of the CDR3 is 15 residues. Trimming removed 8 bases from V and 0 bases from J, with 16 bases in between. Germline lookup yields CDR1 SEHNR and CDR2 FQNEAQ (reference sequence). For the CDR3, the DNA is TGTGCCAGCCGGAGGGAGAGCAATCCTAACTATGGCTACACCTTC. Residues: CASRRESNPNYGYTF.

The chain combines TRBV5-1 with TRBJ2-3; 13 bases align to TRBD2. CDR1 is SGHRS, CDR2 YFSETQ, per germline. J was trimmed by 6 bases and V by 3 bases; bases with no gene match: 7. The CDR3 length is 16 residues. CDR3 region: CASSSTSGRRVDTQYF. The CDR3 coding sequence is TGCGCCAGCAGCTCGACTAGCGGGAGGAGGGTGGATACGCAGTATTTT.

The CDR3 here is CASSPRQGQNQPQHF. The CDR3 DNA sequence: TGTGCCAGCAGCCCGAGACAGGGACAAAATCAGCCCCAGCATTTT. The chain uses TRBV27 and TRBJ1-5; 7 bases fit TRBD1. In germline, CDR1 is MNHEY, CDR2 SMNVEV (reference sequence). The CDR3 runs 15 residues. The V and J ends lost 6 bases and 4 bases, in that order; junction bases with no gene match: 9.

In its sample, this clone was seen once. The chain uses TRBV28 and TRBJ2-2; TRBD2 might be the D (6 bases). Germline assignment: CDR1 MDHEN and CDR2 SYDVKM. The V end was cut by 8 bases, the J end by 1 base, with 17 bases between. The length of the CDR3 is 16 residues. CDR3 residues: CASGPWRDLNTGELFF. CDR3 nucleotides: TGTGCCAGCGGCCCCTGGCGGGACTTGAACACCGGGGAGCTGTTTTTT.

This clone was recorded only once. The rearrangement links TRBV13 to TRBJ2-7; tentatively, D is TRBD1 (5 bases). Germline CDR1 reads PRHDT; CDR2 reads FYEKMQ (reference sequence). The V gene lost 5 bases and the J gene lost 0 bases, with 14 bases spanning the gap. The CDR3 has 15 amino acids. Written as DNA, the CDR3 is TGTGCCAGCAGCGCAGGGTATAGGAACTCCTACGAGCAGTACTTC. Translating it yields CASSAGYRNSYEQYF.